This TCR beta chain was observed in a study of blood T cell repertoires in COVID-19. The CDR3 has 17 residues. The V end lost 2 bases, the J end lost 6 bases, and 21 bases lay between the germline ends. Germline values: CDR1 SGHTA, CDR2 FQGNSA. Using immunoSEQ multiplex PCR, the repertoire was profiled, and TCRdb retains in-frame clones only, with some absent. The repertoire includes some 150,000 clones, approximately 90% of them detected once, and around 7% sits in the top ten. The chain combines TRBV7-2 with TRBJ2-3, with D possibly matching TRBD2 (6 bases). Material for sequencing was peripheral blood. The TCR comes from a woman aged 80 or older in a cohort sampled during active or convalescent COVID-19. CDR3 nucleotides: TGTGCCAGCAGCTTATATATGCGGGGCCCCATGATGGATACGCAGTATTTT. This translates into CASSLYMRGPMMDTQYF.